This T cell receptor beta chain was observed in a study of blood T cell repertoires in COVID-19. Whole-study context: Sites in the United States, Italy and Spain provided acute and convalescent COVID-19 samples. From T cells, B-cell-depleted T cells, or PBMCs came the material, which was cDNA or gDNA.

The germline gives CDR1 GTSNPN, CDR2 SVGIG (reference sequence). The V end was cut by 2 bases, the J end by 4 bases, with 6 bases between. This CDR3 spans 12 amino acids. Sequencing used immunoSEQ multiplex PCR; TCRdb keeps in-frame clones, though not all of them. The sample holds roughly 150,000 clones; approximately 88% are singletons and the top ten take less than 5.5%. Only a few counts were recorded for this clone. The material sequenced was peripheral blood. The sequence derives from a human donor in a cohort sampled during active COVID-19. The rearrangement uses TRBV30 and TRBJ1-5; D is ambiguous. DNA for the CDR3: TGTGCCTGGAGTAAAGAGAATCAGCCCCAGCATTTT. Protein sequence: CAWSKENQPQHF.